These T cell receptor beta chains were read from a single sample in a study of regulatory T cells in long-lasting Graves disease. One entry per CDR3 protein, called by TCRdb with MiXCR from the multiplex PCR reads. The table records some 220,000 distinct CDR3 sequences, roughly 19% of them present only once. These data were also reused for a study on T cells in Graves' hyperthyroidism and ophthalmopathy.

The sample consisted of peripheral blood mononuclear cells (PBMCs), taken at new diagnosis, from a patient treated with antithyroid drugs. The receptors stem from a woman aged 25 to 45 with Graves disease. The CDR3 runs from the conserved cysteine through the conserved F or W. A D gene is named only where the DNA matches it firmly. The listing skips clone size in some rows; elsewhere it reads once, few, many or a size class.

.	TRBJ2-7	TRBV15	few	TGTGCCACCAGCAGAGTAAGGGTGGTCGAGCAGTACTTC	CATSRVRVVEQYF
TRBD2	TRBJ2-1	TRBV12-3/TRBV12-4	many	TGTGCCAGCAGTTTAACTAGCGGGAGGGCCGGCAATGAGCAGTTCTTC	CASSLTSGRAGNEQFF
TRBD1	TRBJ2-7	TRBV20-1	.	TGCAGTGCTAGTGGGACAGGGGGAATAGGAACCTACGAGCAGTACTTC	CSASGTGGIGTYEQYF
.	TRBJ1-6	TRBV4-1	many	TGCGCCAGCAGCCAAGCAGTAGGGCAGGGAGGTTCACCCCTCCACTTT	CASSQAVGQGGSPLHF
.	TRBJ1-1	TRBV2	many	TGTGCCAGCAGTGTCCTGGGGGATACTGAAGCTTTCTTT	CASSVLGDTEAFF
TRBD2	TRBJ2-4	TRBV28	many	TGTGCCAGCAGTATTCGGACTAGCGGGAGGTCGGGCAAAAACATTCAGTACTTC	CASSIRTSGRSGKNIQYF
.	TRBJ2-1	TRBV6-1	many	TGTGCCAGCAGCGTTTGGGCCAGCTCCTACAATGAGCAGTTCTTC	CASSVWASSYNEQFF
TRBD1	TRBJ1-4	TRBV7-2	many	TGTGCCAGCAGCTATCCGGGACAGGTTAATGAAAAACTGTTTTTT	CASSYPGQVNEKLFF
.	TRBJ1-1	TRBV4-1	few	TGCGCCACGGGGAGTAACACTGAAGCTTTCTTT	CATGSNTEAFF
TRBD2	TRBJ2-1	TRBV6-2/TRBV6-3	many	TGTGCCAGCAGTTACTTCGCTAGCGGGGGGGCCGGGAATGAGCAGTTCTTC	CASSYFASGGAGNEQFF
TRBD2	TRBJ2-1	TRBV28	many	TGTGCCAGCAGCCCCCGGGCGGGAGGGCCGGGTGAGCAGTTCTTC	CASSPRAGGPGEQFF
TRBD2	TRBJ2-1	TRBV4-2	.	TGTGCCAGCAGCCAAGATCGGGGCCACCTAGCGGGAGGGCCACCTGAGCAGTTCTTC	CASSQDRGHLAGGPPEQFF
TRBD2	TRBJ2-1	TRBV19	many	TGTGCCAGTAGTATTGACCAGCGGGGGCCCTACAATGAGCAGTTCTTC	CASSIDQRGPYNEQFF
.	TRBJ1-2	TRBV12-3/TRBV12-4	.	TGTGCCAGTAAAGGGGGTAGCTATGGCTACACCTTC	CASKGGSYGYTF
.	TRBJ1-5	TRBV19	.	TGTGCCAGTAGTATTACGTCAGGGACCGAGCAGCCCCAGCATTTT	CASSITSGTEQPQHF
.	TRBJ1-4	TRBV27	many	TGTGCCAGCAGTGATCCATGGGCAGCTAATGAAAAACTGTTTTTT	CASSDPWAANEKLFF
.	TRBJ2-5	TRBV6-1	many	TGTGCCAGCAGCCCCACGACCGTGGGGGAGACCCAGTACTTC	CASSPTTVGETQYF
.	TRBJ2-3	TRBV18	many	TGTGCCAGCTCTCCGGGCTTCACAGATACGCAGTATTTT	CASSPGFTDTQYF
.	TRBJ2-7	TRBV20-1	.	TGCAGTGCTAGGGTGTTCCCGACATCGGCGGCCTACGAGCAGTACTTC	CSARVFPTSAAYEQYF
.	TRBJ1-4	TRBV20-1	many	TGCAGTGCTAGGTTATCAGGGAGGGGAGGTGAAAAACTGTTTTTT	CSARLSGRGGEKLFF
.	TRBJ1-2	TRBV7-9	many	TGTGCCAGCAGCCAGAACGGGGGCTATGGCTACACCTTC	CASSQNGGYGYTF
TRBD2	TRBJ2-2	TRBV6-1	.	TGTGCCAGCAGTGAAGTCAGCCTAGCGGGAGGCGATACCGGGGAGCTGTTTTTT	CASSEVSLAGGDTGELFF
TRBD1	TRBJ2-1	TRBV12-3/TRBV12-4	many	TGTGCCAGTTTCCGAGCGGGACAGGGTGATGAGCAGTTCTTC	CASFRAGQGDEQFF
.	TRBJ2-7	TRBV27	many	TGTGCCAGCAATCCTGTGGGGTGGGACGAGCAGTACTTC	CASNPVGWDEQYF
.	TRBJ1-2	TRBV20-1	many	TGCAGTGCTAGACCTCCGGGACTAAGGGACTATGGCTACACCTTC	CSARPPGLRDYGYTF
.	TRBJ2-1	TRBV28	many	TGTGCCAGCCTGGAGGGGAGTTGGAATGAGCAGTTCTTC	CASLEGSWNEQFF
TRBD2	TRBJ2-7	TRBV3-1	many	TGTGCCAGCAGCCACGTAGGACTAGCGGGTTCCTACGAGCAGTACTTC	CASSHVGLAGSYEQYF
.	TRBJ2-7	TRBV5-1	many	TGCGCCAGCTACAAGACGGCCGATACTTCCTACGAGCAGTACTTC	CASYKTADTSYEQYF
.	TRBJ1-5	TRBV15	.	TGTGCCACCAGCCCCGACACAGGATTCAATCAGCCCCAGCATTTT	CATSPDTGFNQPQHF
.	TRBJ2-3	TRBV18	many	TGTGCCAGCTCACCACCGTCAGACACAGATACGCAGTATTTT	CASSPPSDTDTQYF
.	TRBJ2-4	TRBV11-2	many	TGTGCCAGCAGCTATGGACCCAAAAACATTCAGTACTTC	CASSYGPKNIQYF
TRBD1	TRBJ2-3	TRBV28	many	TGTGCCAGCAGTTTACCCGGACAGGACTCAGATACGCAGTATTTT	CASSLPGQDSDTQYF
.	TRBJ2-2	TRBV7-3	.	TGTGCCAGCAGCGTCGGGACGACCGGGGAGCTGTTTTTT	CASSVGTTGELFF
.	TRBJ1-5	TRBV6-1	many	TGTGCCAGCACCCCTACAGCGTTCAATCAGCCCCAGCATTTT	CASTPTAFNQPQHF
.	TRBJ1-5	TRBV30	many	TGTGCCTGGAGTCTCCCCTTAGGGGGGGCCGGTCAGCCCCAGCATTTT	CAWSLPLGGAGQPQHF
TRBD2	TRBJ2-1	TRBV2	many	TGTGCCAGCAGTGTGCGGGAGCGGAATGAGCAGTTCTTC	CASSVRERNEQFF
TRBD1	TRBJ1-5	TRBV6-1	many	TGTGCCAGCAGTTCCACTTCGAGGAACAGGGGAGTTCGTCAGCCCCAGCATTTT	CASSSTSRNRGVRQPQHF
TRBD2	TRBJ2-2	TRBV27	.	TGTGCCAGCAGTCCGCGGACTAGCGGGAGGATCGGGGAGCTGTTTTTT	CASSPRTSGRIGELFF
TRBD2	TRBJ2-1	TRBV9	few	TGTGCCAGCAGCCCTAGGGGAGCTAGCGGGGGTTTCAATGAGCAGTTCTTC	CASSPRGASGGFNEQFF
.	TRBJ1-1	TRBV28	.	TGTGCCAGCGAGACCCTAAACACTGAAGCTTTCTTT	CASETLNTEAFF
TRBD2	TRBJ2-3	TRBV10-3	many	TGTGCCATCAGCCAAGGGCCTAGCGGGAGTACAGATACGCAGTATTTT	CAISQGPSGSTDTQYF
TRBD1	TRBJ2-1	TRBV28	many	TGTGCCAGCAGCCCCCGGGACAGGGCAGTCGACAATGAGCAGTTCTTC	CASSPRDRAVDNEQFF
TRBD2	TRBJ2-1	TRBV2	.	TGTGCCAGCAGTAAAAGCGGGAGGGATGACAATGAGCAGTTCTTC	CASSKSGRDDNEQFF
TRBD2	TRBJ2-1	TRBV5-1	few	TGCGCCAGCAGCTTGGCCGGGGGGGGCTCAAACAATGAGCAGTTCTTC	CASSLAGGGSNNEQFF
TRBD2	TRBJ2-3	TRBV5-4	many	TGTGCCAGCAGCTCGGGACTAGCGGGGGGAGATACGCAGTATTTT	CASSSGLAGGDTQYF
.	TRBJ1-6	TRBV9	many	TGTGCCAGCAGCTACAGTAATGGGTATAATTCACCCCTCCACTTT	CASSYSNGYNSPLHF
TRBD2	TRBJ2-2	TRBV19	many	TGTGCCAGTAGTATCAGGACTAGCCAGGGCGCCGGGGAGCTGTTTTTT	CASSIRTSQGAGELFF
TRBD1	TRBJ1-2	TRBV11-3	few	TGTGCCAGCAGCCCTTGGGACAGGGGTTCTTATGGCTACACCTTC	CASSPWDRGSYGYTF
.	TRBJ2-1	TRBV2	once	TGTGCCAGCAGCGATTTTAACGGCTCTCCGGGCGATGAGCAGTTCTTC	CASSDFNGSPGDEQFF
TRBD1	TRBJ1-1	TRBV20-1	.	TGCAGTGCCCGACAGGGATCGATGAACACTGAAGCTTTCTTT	CSARQGSMNTEAFF
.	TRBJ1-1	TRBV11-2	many	TGTGCCAGCAGCTTAAGCTCCTACAGGTTCGGTGAAGCTTTCTTT	CASSLSSYRFGEAFF
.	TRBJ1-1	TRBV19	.	TGTGCCAGGTCCTCGACCGAGTTTTCTGAAGCTTTCTTT	CARSSTEFSEAFF
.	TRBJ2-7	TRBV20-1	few	TGCAGTTCACCGGGACAAGGATCCTACGAGCAGTACTTC	CSSPGQGSYEQYF
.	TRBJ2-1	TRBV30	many	TGTGCCTGGAGGGTTGCAGGGCGTAGCTCCTACAATGAGCAGTTCTTC	CAWRVAGRSSYNEQFF
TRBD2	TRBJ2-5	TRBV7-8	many	TGTGCCAGCAGCCTCTCATGGGGGGGAGAGACCCAGTACTTC	CASSLSWGGETQYF